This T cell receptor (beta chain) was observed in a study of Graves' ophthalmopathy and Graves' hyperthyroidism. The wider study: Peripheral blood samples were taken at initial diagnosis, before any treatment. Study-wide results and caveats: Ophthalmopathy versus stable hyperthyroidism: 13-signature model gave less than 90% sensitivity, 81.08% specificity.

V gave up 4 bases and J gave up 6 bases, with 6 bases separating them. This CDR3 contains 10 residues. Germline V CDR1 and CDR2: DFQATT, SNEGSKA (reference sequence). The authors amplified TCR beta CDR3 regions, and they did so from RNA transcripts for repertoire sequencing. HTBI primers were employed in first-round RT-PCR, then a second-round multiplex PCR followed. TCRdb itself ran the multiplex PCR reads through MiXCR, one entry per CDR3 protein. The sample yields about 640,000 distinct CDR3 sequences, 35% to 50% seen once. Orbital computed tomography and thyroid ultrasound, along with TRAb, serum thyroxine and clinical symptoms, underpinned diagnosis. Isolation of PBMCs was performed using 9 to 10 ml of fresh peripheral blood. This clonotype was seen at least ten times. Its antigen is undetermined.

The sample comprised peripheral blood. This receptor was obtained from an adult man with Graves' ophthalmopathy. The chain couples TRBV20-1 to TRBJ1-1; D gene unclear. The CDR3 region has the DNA TGCAGTGCTAAGACCCCTGAAGCTTTCTTT. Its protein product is CSAKTPEAFF.